A selection of T cell receptor beta chains follows, all from one sample in a study of T cell responses to AZD1222 COVID-19 vaccine. The assay was immunoSEQ multiplex PCR, and TCRdb's table has in-frame clones only and misses some. The sample has tens of thousands of clones; about 82% are singletons. This specimen consisted of peripheral blood, obtained on day 0 of AZD1222 vaccination. These receptors were taken from an adult in good health. CDR3s include the opening cysteine and the closing phenylalanine or tryptophan. The D gene is left open where the match is weak. Clone size appears in some rows only: once, few, many, or a class for an expanded clone.

>few|TRBV18|TRBJ1-1|TRBD1
TGTGCCAGCTCAACGACAGGGGTTGAAGCTTTCTTT
CASSTTGVEAFF
>few|TRBV5-4|TRBJ1-1|TRBD1
TGTGCCAGCAGCTCTCAGGGACAGACACTCACTGAAGCTTTCTTT
CASSSQGQTLTEAFF
>once|TRBV20-1|TRBJ1-2|-
TGCAGTGCTAGTGTTAGGGTCTCTGGCTACACCTTC
CSASVRVSGYTF
>once|TRBV7-2|TRBJ1-4|TRBD1
TGTGCCAGCAGCTTCGACAGGGGAGGGTCTAATGAAAAACTGTTTTTT
CASSFDRGGSNEKLFF
>-|TRBV6-1|TRBJ1-6|TRBD1
TGTGCCAGCAGTGAAGATGGCAGGGGGCGGTACTCACCCCTCCACTTT
CASSEDGRGRYSPLHF
>few|TRBV18|TRBJ1-2|-
TGTGCCAGCTCACTGGACGAGGGACTCGCCTATGGCTACACCTTC
CASSLDEGLAYGYTF
>-|TRBV24-1|TRBJ1-2|-
TGTGCCACCAGTGATTTCTGGGGTAACTATGGCTACACCTTC
CATSDFWGNYGYTF
>-|TRBV4-3|TRBJ2-7|TRBD2
TGCGCCAGCAGCCAAGATGCGATCGTAGGACTAGCGGGAGAGCAGTACTTC
CASSQDAIVGLAGEQYF
>-|TRBV5-1|TRBJ2-5|-
TGCGCCAGCAGCCTCGAGGGAGGGGGGGAGACCCAGTACTTC
CASSLEGGGETQYF
>-|TRBV5-1|TRBJ2-2|-
TGCGCCAGCAGCTTCCAGTTCCCCGGGGAGCTGTTTTTT
CASSFQFPGELFF
>-|TRBV15|TRBJ2-1|TRBD1
TGTGCCACCAGCAGAGAGACAGGGGCCTTCGGTGAGCAGTTCTTC
CATSRETGAFGEQFF
>-|TRBV6-5|TRBJ2-7|-
TGTGCCAGTCAACCCATAGGTTCCTACGAGCAGTACTTC
CASQPIGSYEQYF
>-|TRBV27|TRBJ2-1|-
TGTGCCAGCAGTCCTAGCTGGCTGGGGGGTCACAATGAGCAGTTCTTC
CASSPSWLGGHNEQFF
>-|TRBV9|TRBJ1-1|-
TGTGCCAGCAGCGTAGGAGCAGGGGTGAACACTGAAGCTTTCTTT
CASSVGAGVNTEAFF
>-|TRBV28|TRBJ1-1|-
TGTGCCAGCAGTTTAGGGGGGGATAGGACTGAAGCTTTCTTT
CASSLGGDRTEAFF
>-|TRBV15|TRBJ2-1|-
TGTGCCACCAGCAGAGATTGGACTTTCAATGAGCAGTTCTTC
CATSRDWTFNEQFF
>-|TRBV5-1|TRBJ2-3|-
TGCGCCAGCAGCTTGGCAGGGCTCACAGATACGCAGTATTTT
CASSLAGLTDTQYF
>-|TRBV5-6|TRBJ2-7|-
TGTGCCAGCAGCTTAGTCGACAGGATGATCTACGAGCAGTACTTC
CASSLVDRMIYEQYF
>-|TRBV5-6|TRBJ2-2|-
TGTGCCAGCAGCTTCCCCGTTATAAACACCGGGGAGCTGTTTTTT
CASSFPVINTGELFF
>-|TRBV25-1|TRBJ1-6|TRBD1
TGTGCCAGCAGTGACTCCGGGACAGGAATATCACCCCTCCACTTT
CASSDSGTGISPLHF
>-|TRBV30|TRBJ1-6|-
TGTGCCGCTACCCCACCCCTCCACTTT
CAATPPLHF
>few|TRBV6-5|TRBJ1-6|-
TGTGCCAGCTCTCGAGCCGGTAATTCACCCCTCCACTTT
CASSRAGNSPLHF
>-|TRBV5-5|TRBJ1-4|-
TGTGCCAGCAGCTTGGGGATCCAGGAAAAACTGTTTTTT
CASSLGIQEKLFF
>-|TRBV10-1|TRBJ2-2|-
TGCGCCAGCAGTTTCGGGGGCTCGAACACCGGGGAGCTGTTTTTT
CASSFGGSNTGELFF
>-|TRBV5-5|TRBJ1-1|-
TGTGCCAGCAGTCCATCCGGCTTTTCGGGGCGAGACACTGAAGCTTTCTTT
CASSPSGFSGRDTEAFF
>-|TRBV2|TRBJ1-2|-
TGTGCCAGCAGCCCCCCGACAGGTTTGGGCTATGGCTACACCTTC
CASSPPTGLGYGYTF
>-|TRBV29-1|TRBJ1-1|-
TGCAGCGGCTGGGACACTGAAGCTTTCTTT
CSGWDTEAFF
>once|TRBV9|TRBJ2-3|TRBD2
TGTGCCTCAAATAGCGGGAGAGGGGATACGCAGTATTTT
CASNSGRGDTQYF
>-|TRBV10-1|TRBJ1-3|-
TGCGCCAGCAGTGAGGACAGAGGAATCTCTGGAAACACCATATATTTT
CASSEDRGISGNTIYF
>-|TRBV6-2/TRBV6-3|TRBJ1-2|-
TGTGCCAGCAGTCCAGGGATCGTAGGCTACACCTTC
CASSPGIVGYTF
>once|TRBV19|TRBJ2-1|-
TGTGCCAGTTGGAGGGCCCGAGGGAATGAGCAGTTCTTC
CASWRARGNEQFF
>-|TRBV10-2|TRBJ2-1|TRBD2
TGCGCCAGCAGTTCGACTAGCGGGCTCGAGCAGTTCTTC
CASSSTSGLEQFF
>-|TRBV28|TRBJ2-1|TRBD2
TGTGCCAGCACCCTGGGGCTAGCGGGAAGCGAGCAGTTCTTC
CASTLGLAGSEQFF
>once|TRBV7-6|TRBJ2-5|-
TGTGCCAGCAGCTCCGAAATAAAGACGGAAGAGACCCAGTACTTC
CASSSEIKTEETQYF
>-|TRBV27|TRBJ1-2|-
TGTGCCAGCAGTTCCCAGGCTAACTATGGCTACACCTTC
CASSSQANYGYTF
>few|TRBV6-5|TRBJ1-1|-
TGTGCCAGCAGGCCCGGACAGTTGAACACTGAAGCTTTCTTT
CASRPGQLNTEAFF
>-|TRBV5-6|TRBJ2-1|TRBD2
TGTGCCAGCAGCGTACGACCTAGCGGGAGGGCCTACAATGAGCAGTTCTTC
CASSVRPSGRAYNEQFF
>few|TRBV15|TRBJ2-1|TRBD2
TGTGCCACCAGCAGAGATTTAGGGACTAGCAACAATGAGCAGTTCTTC
CATSRDLGTSNNEQFF
>-|TRBV2|TRBJ2-5|TRBD1
TGTGCCAGCATAGGGGGACAGGAGACCCAGTACTTC
CASIGGQETQYF
>once|TRBV18|TRBJ2-1|-
TGTGCCAGCTCACCACCGGCGCAGGGCAAGGATGGTGAGCAGTTCTTC
CASSPPAQGKDGEQFF
>-|TRBV7-8|TRBJ1-2|-
TGTGCCAGCAGCTCCCTGGCAATGAGACAATCCTATGGCTACACCTTC
CASSSLAMRQSYGYTF
>-|TRBV7-2|TRBJ2-2|-
TGTGCCAGCAGCACGTTAAACACCGGGGAGCTGTTTTTT
CASSTLNTGELFF
>-|TRBV11-2|TRBJ1-6|-
TGTGCCAGCAGCAGCAGGGGAATCTCCTATAATTCACCCCTCCACTTT
CASSSRGISYNSPLHF
>-|TRBV7-3|TRBJ1-6|TRBD1
TGTGCCAGCAGCTTAAGGGGTGGGACAGGTGGATCACCCCTCCACTTT
CASSLRGGTGGSPLHF
>-|TRBV19|TRBJ2-7|-
TGTGCCAGTAGTGCCTCCGGGACGGGCTCCTACGAGCAGTACTTC
CASSASGTGSYEQYF
>-|TRBV12-3/TRBV12-4|TRBJ2-3|-
TGTGCCAGCAGTAGGGACAGCACAGATACGCAGTATTTT
CASSRDSTDTQYF
>-|TRBV3-1/TRBV3-2|TRBJ2-6|-
TGTGCCAGCAGCCAGGATGCATCCTCTGGGGCCAACGTCCTGACTTTC
CASSQDASSGANVLTF
>-|TRBV2|TRBJ1-2|-
TGTGCCAGCAGTGAAGGCCGGGACGACTATGGCTACACCTTC
CASSEGRDDYGYTF
>-|TRBV4-1|TRBJ2-2|TRBD2
TGCGCCAGCAGCCTCACCCGAGGGTCAGCGGGGGGGCGGGACACCGGGGAGCTGTTTTTT
CASSLTRGSAGGRDTGELFF
>-|TRBV19|TRBJ2-5|TRBD2
TGTGCCAGTAGTCCCGCTAGCGGGGTAGGGGAGACCCAGTACTTC
CASSPASGVGETQYF
>-|TRBV11-2|TRBJ1-4|TRBD1
TGTGCCAGCAGCTCGACAGGGATTAAACTGTTTTTT
CASSSTGIKLFF
>-|TRBV19|TRBJ1-3|-
TGTGCCAGTAGTATTTTCCCAGGCTCTGGAAACACCATATATTTT
CASSIFPGSGNTIYF
>-|TRBV28|TRBJ2-3|TRBD1
TGTGCCAGCAGTTTAAGAGGACAGGGAAGGGCGCAGTATTTT
CASSLRGQGRAQYF
>-|TRBV7-2|TRBJ1-6|TRBD1
TGTGCCAGCAGCTTAACGGGACAGGGGGCTTCTAATTCACCCCTCCACTTT
CASSLTGQGASNSPLHF
>-|TRBV19|TRBJ2-2|TRBD2
TGTGCCAGTAGTGCGATTAGCGGGAGGGTATTCGCCGGGGAGCTGTTTTTT
CASSAISGRVFAGELFF
>-|TRBV24-1|TRBJ2-1|TRBD2
TGTGCCACCAGTGATACGGCTAGCGGGTACAATGAGCAGTTCTTC
CATSDTASGYNEQFF
>few|TRBV27|TRBJ1-2|TRBD1
TGTGCCAGCAGATTTGACAGGGCAGGGGGCTACACCTTC
CASRFDRAGGYTF